This TCR beta chain was captured in a study of response to subunit inactivated influenza vaccine. General study findings and limits: Authors suggested each seasonal influenza vaccination recruits few new T cells.

TCRdb ran MiXCR on the RT-PCR reads and lists one entry per CDR3 protein. The sample has 500,000 to 600,000 distinct CDR3 sequences, around 15% seen once; the top ten hold 11%. In this sample, this clonotype turned up many times. The antigen remains undetermined. With 1 base removed from V and 2 bases from J, the gap between germline ends came to 11 bases. This CDR3 is 15 amino acids long. Germline CDR1 and CDR2: SGHDT and YYEEEE. V and J are TRBV5-6 and TRBJ2-3; D possibly corresponds to TRBD1 (6 bases). The material sequenced was PBMCs from blood, taken approximately 13 days after vaccination. The sequence was collected from a man aged 50-60 years who received an inactivated influenza vaccine. In DNA form, the CDR3 reads TGTGCCAGCAGCTTGTACGGACAGACCACAGATACGCAGTATTTT. Protein product: CASSLYGQTTDTQYF.